Here is one T cell receptor (beta chain) with its context. Its target is not known. The data derive from a study of shared clonotypes between healthy human individuals. Study-wide results and caveats: Donor scarcity curtailed the genetic and exposure-history diversity represented herein.

The V end was cut by 0 bases, the J end by 1 base, with 7 bases between. The CDR3 length is 14 residues. The germline gives CDR1 SGHNT, CDR2 YYREEE (reference sequence). DNA at approximately 200 ng, about 30,000 T cell genomes, went into sorted-subset replicate PCRs. Sequenced by immunoSEQ multiplex PCR; TCRdb stores in-frame clones only, minus some. The table records some 790,000 clones, about two thirds of them present only once. This clonotype originated in a woman aged 25-40 years in good health. The source material was memory CD4+ T cells sorted from blood. Stated subset: CD45RA-negative fraction. This chain links TRBV5-4 with TRBJ1-2; D is unclear. CDR3 sequence (DNA): TGTGCCAGCAGCTTGGAACGGAGTAACTATGGCTACACCTTC. This translates into CASSLERSNYGYTF. Combining the CDR3 with reference TRBV5-4 and TRBJ1-2 gives the whole variable domain ETGVTQSPTHLIKTRGQQVTLRCSSQSGHNTVSWYQQALGQGPQFIFQYYREEENGRGNFPPRFSGLQFPNYSSELNVNALELDDSALYLCASSLERSNYGYTFGSGTRLTVV.